Below, 29 T cell receptor beta chains from the same sample are listed, as sequenced in a study of type 1 regulatory T cells. Their antigens remain unidentified. MiXCR, run by TCRdb on the reads, gives a single entry per CDR3 protein. The sample carries fewer than 70,000 distinct CDR3 sequences, about three fifths recorded once. Source material: cultured T cells, either the whole culture or a sorted T cell fraction (not recorded which). The subset was: Tr1-enriched cell product generated in vitro against host alloantigens. The origin of the receptors is a human donor in good health.

The V and J genes are TRBV5-1 and TRBJ1-5; TRBD1 matches 7 bases. From germline, CDR1 is SGHRS and CDR2 YFSETQ. V gave up 0 bases and J gave up 3 bases; unmatched junction bases: 6. This CDR3 region has 16 residues. The chain's CDR3 is CASSLGSGGINQPQHF. In DNA, the CDR3 is TGCGCCAGCAGCTTGGGGTCAGGGGGGATCAATCAGCCCCAGCATTTT.

V usage is TRBV11-2 and J usage is TRBJ1-1, with TRBD1 identical over 7 bases. The CDR3 length is 16 residues. Germline lookup yields CDR1 SGHAT and CDR2 FQNNGV. Losses at the gene ends were 1 base for V and 0 bases for J; bases not matched to a gene: 5. The CDR3 DNA follows: TGTGCCAGCAGCTTAGTGACAGGGCCCATGAACACTGAAGCTTTCTTT. It encodes CASSLVTGPMNTEAFF.

This clonotype was found once. The gene calls are TRBV20-1 and TRBJ2-1; 10 bases are a match to TRBD1. CDR1 and CDR2 from the germline V gene are DFQATT and SNEGSKA (reference sequence). The CDR3 sequence is 19 residues long. The V gene end was trimmed by 2 bases and the J gene end by 0 bases; junction bases not matched to a gene: 13. The CDR3 DNA reads as TGCAGTGCTAGACGAAACCGGGACAGGGGACTTATCTCCTACAATGAGCAGTTCTTC. It codes for CSARRNRDRGLISYNEQFF.

CDR3 in amino acids: CATSEGGRVNEQFF. CDR3 coding DNA: TGTGCCACCAGTGAGGGAGGAAGGGTCAATGAGCAGTTCTTC. The V gene is TRBV24-1, the J gene TRBJ2-1; perhaps TRBD2 as D (6 bases). The CDR3 loop spans 14 amino acids. The germline gives CDR1 KGHDR, CDR2 SFDVKD. V was cut by 4 bases and J by 6 bases, with 12 bases left in between.

In DNA, the CDR3 is TGTGCCAGCGCAGCTGTCGGGACTAGCGGGGTCAATGAGCAGTTCTTC. As protein: CASAAVGTSGVNEQFF. This sequence joins TRBV28 and TRBJ2-1; 13 bases align to TRBD2. The germline gives CDR1 MDHEN, CDR2 SYDVKM. The length of the CDR3 is 16 residues. The J segment lost 6 bases and the V segment lost 8 bases, leaving 10 bases of the junction unmatched.

This clonotype was counted a few times. The chain's CDR3 is CASSVGLTGGLGRPYNEQFF. The CDR3 DNA is TGTGCCAGCAGCGTAGGTTTAACGGGAGGGCTAGGTAGACCCTACAATGAGCAGTTCTTC. The V call is TRBV9, the J call TRBJ2-1; the match to TRBD2 covers 8 bases. This CDR3 has 20 residues. Germline lookup yields CDR1 SGDLS and CDR2 YYNGEE. Losses at the gene ends were 0 bases for V and 2 bases for J; bases not matched to a gene: 16.

This chain connects TRBV7-9 to TRBJ2-5, with TRBD2 identical over 12 bases. This CDR3 has 14 amino acids. Germline V gene lookup returns CDR1 SEHNR and CDR2 FQNEAQ (reference sequence). The J segment lost 6 bases and the V segment lost 5 bases, leaving 4 bases of the junction unmatched. The CDR3 loop reads CASSGLAGGKTQYF. The CDR3 nucleotides are TGTGCCAGCAGCGGTCTAGCGGGAGGGAAGACCCAGTACTTC.

The chain couples TRBV20-1 to TRBJ2-7; TRBD2 matches at 8 bases. The CDR3 is made up of 13 amino acids. Trimming removed 5 bases from V and 2 bases from J; junction bases left unmatched: 5. Germline CDR1 and CDR2: DFQATT and SNEGSKA (reference sequence). Here the CDR3 DNA reads TGCAGTGCTCAGACTAGCGAGGCCTACGAGCAGTACTTC. This sequence encodes CSAQTSEAYEQYF.

The chain has TRBV28 and TRBJ1-1, with 7 bases lining up with TRBD1. Germline V CDR1 and CDR2: MDHEN, SYDVKM. The V segment lost 4 bases and the J segment 1 base; nucleotides outside the gene matches: 12. The length of the CDR3 is 17 residues. As DNA, the CDR3 is TGTGCCAGCAGTTCCCATCGACAGGGTTGGGCGAACACTGAAGCTTTCTTT. Translated: CASSSHRQGWANTEAFF.

The gene calls are TRBV7-3 and TRBJ2-5, with D possibly TRBD2 on 6 matching bases. Germline CDR1 SGHTA, CDR2 FQGTGA. The CDR3 covers 17 residues. V was cut by 1 base and J by 1 base, with 16 bases left in between. CDR3 DNA: TGTGCCAGCAGCTTAAGGGGCGGCAGGGAGGCCCAAGAGACCCAGTACTTC. This codes for CASSLRGGREAQETQYF.

The chain employs TRBV5-1 and TRBJ2-2; D is ambiguous. Germline V lookup: CDR1 SGHRS, CDR2 YFSETQ. The V and J ends lost 6 bases and 2 bases respectively, with 14 bases between them. This CDR3 region has 15 residues. The CDR3 spells CASTRVQDNTGELFF. CDR3 nucleotides: TGCGCCAGCACCCGGGTCCAAGATAACACCGGGGAGCTGTTTTTT.

This clonotype was counted a few times. The chain couples TRBV5-1 to TRBJ2-1; D perhaps matches TRBD2 (5 bases). V lost 7 bases and J 7 bases, leaving 15 bases between the germline ends. The CDR3 contains 13 residues. Germline-derived CDR1 and CDR2 are SGHRS and YFSETQ. DNA for the CDR3: TGCGCCAGCTGCCCGGACTTGGGAAATGAGCAGTTCTTC. This gives the protein CASCPDLGNEQFF.

The genes are TRBV28 and TRBJ2-1; D ambiguous. Germline V gives CDR1 MDHEN, CDR2 SYDVKM. CDR3 length: 12 amino acids. Trimming removed 4 bases at V and 9 bases at J, with 10 bases between. In nucleotides, the CDR3 is TGTGCCAGCAGTTCTAGGGCCTTTGAGCAGTTCTTC. Amino acids: CASSSRAFEQFF.

The chain links TRBV5-1 to TRBJ2-7; D is possibly TRBD1 (6 bases). CDR3 length: 13 residues. Germline-derived CDR1 and CDR2 are SGHRS and YFSETQ. V was pared by 7 bases and J by 6 bases, with 17 bases between. The CDR3: CASASQGWPEQYF. The CDR3, as DNA: TGCGCCAGCGCGTCCCAGGGGTGGCCCGAGCAGTACTTC.

A few counts support this clonotype. This chain joins TRBV5-1 and TRBJ2-1; no definite D call. Trimming cost V 0 bases and J 2 bases, with 9 bases left between them. Germline lookup yields CDR1 SGHRS and CDR2 YFSETQ. This CDR3 is built from 15 residues. The CDR3 region is CASSLEPGTYNEQFF. DNA for the CDR3: TGCGCCAGCAGCTTGGAACCCGGAACCTACAATGAGCAGTTCTTC.

In its sample, this clonotype was seen a few times. This chain connects TRBV6-5 to TRBJ1-1; D is possibly TRBD1 (6 bases). The CDR3 length is 14 residues. V lost 5 bases to trimming and J lost 1 base, with 11 bases between them. The germline gives CDR1 MNHEY, CDR2 SVGAGI. The DNA of the CDR3 is TGTGCCAGCAGTAGGGGGGTACAGAACACTGAAGCTTTCTTT. It yields the protein CASSRGVQNTEAFF.

This clonotype was observed a handful of times. The CDR3, as DNA: TGTGCCAGCAGCCGCCGGGAGGGATACACCGGGGAGCTGTTTTTT. Translation: CASSRREGYTGELFF. The chain uses TRBV3-1 and TRBJ2-2; 8 bases line up with TRBD2. The V gene end was trimmed by 4 bases and the J gene end by 3 bases; junction bases not matched to a gene: 4. The CDR3 covers 15 residues. The germline V gene encodes CDR1 LGHDT and CDR2 YNNKEL (reference sequence). Using reference TRBV3-1 and TRBJ2-2 for the parts outside the CDR3, the full variable domain is DTAVSQTPKYLVTQMGNDKSIKCEQNLGHDTMYWYKQDSKKFLKIMFSYNNKELIINETVPNRFSPKSPDKAHLNLHINSLELGDSAVYFCASSRREGYTGELFFGEGSRLTVL.

The chain carries TRBV5-6 and TRBJ2-1, with TRBD1 as a possible D gene (7 bases). CDR3 size: 11 residues. From germline, CDR1 is SGHDT and CDR2 YYEEEE. V lost 3 bases and J 12 bases, leaving 10 bases between the germline ends. CDR3 residues: CASSSQGGQFF. The CDR3 DNA reads TGTGCCAGCAGCTCTCAGGGGGGGCAGTTCTTC. Drawing the rest from reference TRBV5-6 and TRBJ2-1, the complete variable domain is DAGVTQSPTHLIKTRGQQVTLRCSPKSGHDTVSWYQQALGQGPQFIFQYYEEEERQRGNFPDRFSGHQFPNYSSELNVNALLLGDSALYLCASSSQGGQFFGPGTRLTVL.

The rearrangement links TRBV18 to TRBJ2-1; TRBD2 matches at 9 bases. The length of the CDR3 is 14 residues. V lost 3 bases to trimming and J lost 4 bases; unmatched junction nucleotides: 1. From germline, CDR1 is KGHSH and CDR2 LQKENI. The CDR3 is CASSPTSGYNEQFF. In nucleotides, the CDR3 is TGTGCCAGCTCACCGACTAGCGGATACAATGAGCAGTTCTTC.

This clonotype was observed a handful of times. The chain uses TRBV7-2 and TRBJ2-2; D gene unclear. The germline V gene has CDR1 SGHTA and CDR2 FQGNSA. V lost 3 bases and J lost 0, with 8 bases in between. The CDR3 loop spans 15 amino acids. CDR3 sequence: CASSFSMTNTGELFF. DNA of the CDR3: TGTGCCAGCAGCTTTTCAATGACGAACACCGGGGAGCTGTTTTTT. The full variable domain, in which reference TRBV7-2 and TRBJ2-2 provide the parts outside the CDR3, is GAGVSQSPSNKVTEKGKDVELRCDPISGHTALYWYRQSLGQGLEFLIYFQGNSAPDKSGLPSDRFSAERTGGSVSTLTIQRTQQEDSAVYLCASSFSMTNTGELFFGEGSRLTVL.

The chain has TRBV12-3 or TRBV12-4 and TRBJ1-5; D is possibly TRBD1 (6 bases). V dropped 0 bases and J dropped 2 bases, with 11 bases sitting between them. The CDR3 totals 16 residues. CDR3 amino acids: CASSLAGAGGNQPQHF. The CDR3 bases are TGTGCCAGCAGTTTAGCGGGGGCGGGTGGCAATCAGCCCCAGCATTTT.

The chain links TRBV6-1 to TRBJ1-5; D is unresolved. The V gene lost 1 base and the J gene lost 5 bases, with 9 bases spanning the gap. The CDR3 totals 14 residues. Germline assignment: CDR1 MNHNS and CDR2 SASEGT. The CDR3 DNA reads TGTGCCAGCAGTGAAGGGGGAGGGCATCAGCCCCAGCATTTT. It translates to CASSEGGGHQPQHF.

A few counts support this clonotype. This sequence joins TRBV28 and TRBJ2-1; 7 bases match TRBD2. Germline V gives CDR1 MDHEN, CDR2 SYDVKM. The junction had 7 bases not matched to a gene; V was cut back by 1 base and J by 10 bases. The CDR3 extends over 14 amino acids. Here the CDR3 DNA reads TGTGCCAGCAGTTTATTGCTAGCGGAGGGAGAGCAGTTCTTC. This encodes CASSLLLAEGEQFF.

The chain couples TRBV24-1 to TRBJ1-5; no clear D. V lost 5 bases and J 2 bases, leaving 9 bases between the germline ends. The CDR3 contains 14 residues. CDR1 and CDR2 (germline): KGHDR, SFDVKD. The CDR3, as DNA: TGTGCCACCAGTGCTCGCGGGGGCAATCAGCCCCAGCATTTT. Protein: CATSARGGNQPQHF.

This clonotype rates as medium-sized. J is TRBJ1-3 and V is TRBV6-1; 7 bases agree with TRBD1. The V gene's germline CDR1 is MNHNS and CDR2 SASEGT. V dropped 6 bases and J dropped 2; count of bases not matched to a gene: 4. The CDR3 is 14 residues long. CDR3 protein: CASRATGPGNTIYF. The DNA for the CDR3 is TGTGCCAGCAGGGCGACAGGGCCTGGAAACACCATATATTTT.

About this clonotype itself: A much larger clone is a single base away; this may be a read error. This CDR3 is missing its conserved last phenylalanine or tryptophan, likely due to a read error. The CDR3 protein is CSVERGTKQYY. The CDR3 coding sequence is TGCAGCGTTGAAAGGGGAACGAAGCAGTACTAC. The chain recombines TRBV29-1 with TRBJ2-7; weak D call: TRBD1 (5 bases). The CDR3 has 11 residues. Trimming took off 2 bases at V and 8 bases at J, with 10 bases between the two ends. Germline V gene sequence: CDR1 SQVTM, CDR2 ANQGSEA.

This clonotype has just a few counts. This chain uses TRBV5-1 with TRBJ2-3; D is ambiguous. The CDR3 consists of 16 residues. V was shortened by 0 bases and J by 1 base, with 12 bases between the two germline ends. Germline V gene lookup returns CDR1 SGHRS and CDR2 YFSETQ. CDR3 residues: CASSLAPPVRTDTQYF. CDR3 nucleotides: TGCGCCAGCAGCTTGGCCCCCCCGGTCCGCACAGATACGCAGTATTTT.

The V call is TRBV7-3, the J call TRBJ2-1; D is possibly TRBD2 (6 bases). Germline V gene sequence: CDR1 SGHTA, CDR2 FQGTGA. Trimming cost V 0 bases and J 1 base, with 7 bases left between them. This CDR3 spans 15 amino acids. CDR3 bases: TGTGCCAGCAGCTTAACTGGGGGGTCCTACAATGAGCAGTTCTTC. Translation: CASSLTGGSYNEQFF.

As concerns this clonotype: Compared with germline, one end of the junction differs, possibly owing to a read error. The genes are TRBV18 and TRBJ2-1; D is uncertain. The CDR3 is 8 amino acids. CDR1 and CDR2 (germline): KGHSH, LQKENI. The CDR3 sequence: CASSTHSF. CDR3 DNA sequence: TGTGCCAGCTCGACCCATTCCTTC.